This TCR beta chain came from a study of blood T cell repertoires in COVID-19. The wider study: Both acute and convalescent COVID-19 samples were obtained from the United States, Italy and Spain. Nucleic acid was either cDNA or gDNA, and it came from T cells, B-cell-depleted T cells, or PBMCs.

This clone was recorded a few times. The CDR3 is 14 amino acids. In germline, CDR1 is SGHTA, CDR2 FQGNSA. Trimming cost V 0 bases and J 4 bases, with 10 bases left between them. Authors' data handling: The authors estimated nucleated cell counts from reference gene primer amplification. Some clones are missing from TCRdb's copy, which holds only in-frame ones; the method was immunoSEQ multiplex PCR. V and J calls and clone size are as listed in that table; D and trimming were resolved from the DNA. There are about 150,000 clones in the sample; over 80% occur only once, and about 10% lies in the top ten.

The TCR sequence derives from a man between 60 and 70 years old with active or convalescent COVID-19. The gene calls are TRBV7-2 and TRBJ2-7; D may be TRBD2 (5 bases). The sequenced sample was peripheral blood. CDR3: CASSLADLAYEQYF. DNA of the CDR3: TGTGCCAGCAGCTTAGCGGACCTAGCATACGAGCAGTACTTC.